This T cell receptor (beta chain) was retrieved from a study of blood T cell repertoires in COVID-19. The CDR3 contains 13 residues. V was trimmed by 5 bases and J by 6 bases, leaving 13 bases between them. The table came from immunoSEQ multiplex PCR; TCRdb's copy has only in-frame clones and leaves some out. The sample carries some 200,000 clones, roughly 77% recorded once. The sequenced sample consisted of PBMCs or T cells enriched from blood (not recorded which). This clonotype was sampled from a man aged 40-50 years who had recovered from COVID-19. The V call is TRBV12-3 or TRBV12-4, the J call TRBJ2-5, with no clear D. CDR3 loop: CASSRVLEQTQYF. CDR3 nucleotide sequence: TGTGCCAGCAGTCGAGTGCTAGAGCAGACCCAGTACTTC.